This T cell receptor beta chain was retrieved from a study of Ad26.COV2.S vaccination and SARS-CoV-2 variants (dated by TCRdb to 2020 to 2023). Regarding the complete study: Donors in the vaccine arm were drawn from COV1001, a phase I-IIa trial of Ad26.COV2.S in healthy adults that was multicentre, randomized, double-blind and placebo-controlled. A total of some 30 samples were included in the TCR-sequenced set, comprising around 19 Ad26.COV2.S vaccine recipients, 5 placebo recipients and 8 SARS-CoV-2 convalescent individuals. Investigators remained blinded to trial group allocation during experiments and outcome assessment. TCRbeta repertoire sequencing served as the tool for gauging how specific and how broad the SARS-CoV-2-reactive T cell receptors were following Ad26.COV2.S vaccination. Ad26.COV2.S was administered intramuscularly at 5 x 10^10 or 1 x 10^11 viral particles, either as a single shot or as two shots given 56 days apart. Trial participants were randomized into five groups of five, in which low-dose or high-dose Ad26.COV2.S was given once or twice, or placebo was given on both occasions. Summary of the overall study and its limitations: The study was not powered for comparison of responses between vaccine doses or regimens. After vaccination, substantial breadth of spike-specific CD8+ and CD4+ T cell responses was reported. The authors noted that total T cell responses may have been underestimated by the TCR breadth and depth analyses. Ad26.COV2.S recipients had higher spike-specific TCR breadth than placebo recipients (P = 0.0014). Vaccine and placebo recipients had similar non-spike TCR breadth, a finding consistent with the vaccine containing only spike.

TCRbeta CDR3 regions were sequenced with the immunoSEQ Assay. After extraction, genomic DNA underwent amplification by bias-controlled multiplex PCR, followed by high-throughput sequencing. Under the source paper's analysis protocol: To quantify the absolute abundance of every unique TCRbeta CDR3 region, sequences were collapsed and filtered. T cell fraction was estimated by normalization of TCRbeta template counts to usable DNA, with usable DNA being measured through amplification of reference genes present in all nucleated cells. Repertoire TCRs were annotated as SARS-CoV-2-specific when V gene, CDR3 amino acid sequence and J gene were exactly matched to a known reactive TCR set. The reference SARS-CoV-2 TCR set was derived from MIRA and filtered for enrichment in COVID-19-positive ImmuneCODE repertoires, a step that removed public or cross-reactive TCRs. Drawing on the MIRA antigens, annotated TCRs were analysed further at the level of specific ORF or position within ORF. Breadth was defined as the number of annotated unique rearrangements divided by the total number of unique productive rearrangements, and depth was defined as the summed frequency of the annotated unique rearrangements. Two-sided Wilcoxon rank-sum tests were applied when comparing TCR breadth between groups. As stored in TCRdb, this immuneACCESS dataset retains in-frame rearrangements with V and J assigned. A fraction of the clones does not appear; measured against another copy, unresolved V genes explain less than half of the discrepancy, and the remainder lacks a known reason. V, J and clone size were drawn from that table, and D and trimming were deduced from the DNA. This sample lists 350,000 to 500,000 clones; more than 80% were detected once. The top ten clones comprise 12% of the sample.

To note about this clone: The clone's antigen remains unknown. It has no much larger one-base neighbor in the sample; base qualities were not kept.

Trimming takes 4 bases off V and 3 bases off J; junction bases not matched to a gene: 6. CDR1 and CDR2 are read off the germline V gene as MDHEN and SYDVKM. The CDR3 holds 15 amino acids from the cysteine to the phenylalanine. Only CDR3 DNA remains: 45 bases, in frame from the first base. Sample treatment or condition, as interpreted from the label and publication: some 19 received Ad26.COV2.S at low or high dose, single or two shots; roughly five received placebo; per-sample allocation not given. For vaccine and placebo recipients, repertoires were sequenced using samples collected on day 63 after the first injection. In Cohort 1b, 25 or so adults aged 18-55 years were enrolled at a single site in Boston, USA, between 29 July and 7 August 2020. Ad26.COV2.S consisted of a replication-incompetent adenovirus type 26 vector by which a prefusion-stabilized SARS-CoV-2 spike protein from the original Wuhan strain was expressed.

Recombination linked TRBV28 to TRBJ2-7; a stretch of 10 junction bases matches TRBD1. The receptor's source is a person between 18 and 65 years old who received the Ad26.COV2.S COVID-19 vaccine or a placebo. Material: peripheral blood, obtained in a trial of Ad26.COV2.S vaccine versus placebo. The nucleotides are TGTGCCAGCAGTTCGACAGGGGGCGTTTTCTACGAGCAGTACTTC. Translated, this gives CASSSTGGVFYEQYF. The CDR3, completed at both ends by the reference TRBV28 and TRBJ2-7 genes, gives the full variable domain DVKVTQSSRYLVKRTGEKVFLECVQDMDHENMFWYRQDPGLGLRLIYFSYDVKMKEKGDIPEGYSVSREKKERFSLILESASTNQTSMYLCASSSTGGVFYEQYFGPGTRLTVT.